The source of this TCR beta chain is a study of cytomegalovirus exposure and HLA in healthy donors. Study conclusions and caveats: A highly shared variant cluster was judged a likely technical artifact. Later, an analysis found that common viral pathogens appeared to be linked with several of the most significant clusters.

The PCR used 60 Vbeta and 13 Jbeta primers. Generated by immunoSEQ multiplex PCR, the TCRdb table keeps only in-frame clones and is missing some. The sample lists around 99,000 clones; approximately 79% were seen once. The CDR3 length is 13 residues. Trimming removed 5 bases from V and 2 bases from J, with 12 bases in between. CDR1 and CDR2 from the germline V gene are GTSNPN and SVGIG (reference sequence). Remarks on this clone: Its specificity is not known.

The sequencing input was PBMCs. The origin of this receptor is a woman aged 35 to 49 in good health and CMV-seropositive. The chain couples TRBV30 to TRBJ1-2; weak D call: TRBD1 (6 bases). The CDR3 DNA follows: TGTGCCTGGGAGCGTAGGGGGAACTATGGCTACACCTTC. Amino acids: CAWERRGNYGYTF.